The 22 T cell receptor beta chains reported below all come from one sample, sequenced in a study of identical twins. TCRdb passed the 5' RACE reads through MiXCR, listing each CDR3 protein once. The sample lists roughly 1.6 million distinct CDR3 sequences; under 35% were seen once. The sequencing sample was made of cord blood. These receptors were taken from a newborn girl in good health.

This clonotype was seen at least ten times. The genes are TRBV12-3 or TRBV12-4 and TRBJ2-1, with D tentatively TRBD1 (6 bases). The CDR3 spans 12 residues. The V gene lost 4 bases and the J gene lost 8 bases, with 9 bases spanning the gap. In DNA, the CDR3 is TGTGCCAGCAGTTCACAGGGAGATGAGCAGTTCTTC. Its protein is CASSSQGDEQFF.

This clonotype was observed a few times. The chain couples TRBV19 to TRBJ1-2; D not certain. Trimming took off 3 bases at V and 4 bases at J, with 21 bases between the two ends. In germline, CDR1 is LNHDA, CDR2 SQIVND (reference sequence). The CDR3 is 17 amino acids. CDR3 loop: CASSIGNPIPFGYGYTF. The DNA of the CDR3 is TGTGCCAGTAGTATCGGAAATCCTATCCCCTTCGGCTATGGCTACACCTTC.

The chain uses TRBV28 and TRBJ2-3, with 9 bases that match TRBD1. CDR1 is MDHEN, CDR2 SYDVKM, per germline. The CDR3 has 15 residues. Trimming took 5 bases from V and 2 from J; bases not matched to a gene: 5. The CDR3 here is CASSRTGVNTDTQYF. CDR3 coding DNA: TGTGCCAGCAGTCGGACAGGGGTGAACACAGATACGCAGTATTTT.

The chain employs TRBV20-1 and TRBJ2-1, with 10 bases identical to TRBD1. The V and J ends lost 3 bases and 8 bases, in that order; junction bases with no gene match: 7. The CDR3 loop spans 14 amino acids. Germline V gives CDR1 DFQATT, CDR2 SNEGSKA (reference sequence). DNA of the CDR3: TGCAGTGCTAGCTCGATGGGACAGGGGTATGAGCAGTTCTTC. It codes for CSASSMGQGYEQFF.

The chain couples TRBV6-1 to TRBJ1-6; 8 nucleotides agree with TRBD1. CDR1 and CDR2 (germline): MNHNS, SASEGT. J lost 3 bases, V lost 0 bases, and 1 base had no gene match. This CDR3 has 16 residues. CDR3 amino acids: CASSEATGGYNSPLHF. In DNA, the CDR3 is TGTGCCAGCAGTGAAGCTACAGGGGGCTATAATTCACCCCTCCACTTT.

This clonotype has at least ten counts. This chain uses TRBV12-3 or TRBV12-4 with TRBJ1-4, with 7 bases matching TRBD1. The V and J ends lost 8 bases and 6 bases, in that order; junction bases with no gene match: 9. The CDR3 is 14 amino acids. The CDR3 loop reads CASPPGQLDEKLFF. Here the CDR3 DNA reads TGTGCCAGCCCACCGGGACAGTTGGATGAAAAACTGTTTTTT.

This clonotype was recorded a few times. This chain connects TRBV30 to TRBJ2-5; the D gene is possibly TRBD1 (5 bases). The germline V gene has CDR1 GTSNPN and CDR2 SVGIG (reference sequence). V was shortened by 4 bases and J by 0 bases, with 9 bases between the two germline ends. There are 13 residues in the CDR3. The CDR3 nucleotides are TGTGCCTGGAAGCACAGGTACCAAGAGACCCAGTACTTC. Its translation is CAWKHRYQETQYF.

This chain uses TRBV2 with TRBJ2-7, with a possible D match to TRBD1 (6 bases). The CDR3 extends over 14 amino acids. The germline CDR1 and CDR2 sequences are SNHLY and FYNNEI. The V end was cut by 3 bases, the J end by 0 bases, with 9 bases between. The CDR3 reads CASSDTGFSYEQYF. DNA of the CDR3: TGTGCCAGCAGTGACACAGGGTTCTCCTACGAGCAGTACTTC.

The chain links TRBV27 to TRBJ2-1, with D perhaps TRBD2 (6 bases). V dropped 4 bases and J dropped 0 bases, with 16 bases sitting between them. Germline V lookup: CDR1 MNHEY, CDR2 SMNVEV (reference sequence). This CDR3 is built from 17 residues. Here the CDR3 DNA reads TGTGCCAGCAGTTCTTTATTCACTAGCAACTCCTACAATGAGCAGTTCTTC. Translating gives CASSSLFTSNSYNEQFF.

The gene calls are TRBV3-1 and TRBJ1-1; D remains unclear. The CDR3 totals 12 residues. Germline CDR1 LGHDT, CDR2 YNNKEL (reference sequence). V was clipped by 3 bases and J by 7 bases, with 9 bases between them. For the CDR3, the DNA is TGTGCCAGCAGCCACCTACAGAGTGAAGCTTTCTTT. Its translation is CASSHLQSEAFF.

The genes are TRBV13 and TRBJ2-3, with D unresolved. CDR3 length equals 14 residues. V lost 5 bases, J lost 2 bases, and 11 bases lay in between. Germline assignment: CDR1 PRHDT and CDR2 FYEKMQ (reference sequence). The CDR3 DNA follows: TGTGCCAGCAGCCCTCTATTATACACAGATACGCAGTATTTT. It specifies CASSPLLYTDTQYF.

The chain employs TRBV7-9 and TRBJ2-1; D uncertain. Per the germline V gene, CDR1 is SEHNR and CDR2 is FQNEAQ (reference sequence). V gave up 3 bases and J gave up 0 bases, with 21 bases separating them. This CDR3 has 19 residues. The CDR3 loop is CASSFAPLTESSSYNEQFF. The CDR3 bases are TGTGCCAGCAGCTTTGCGCCACTCACAGAATCCAGCTCCTACAATGAGCAGTTCTTC.

The sample holds a few counts of this clonotype. This chain uses TRBV6-2 or TRBV6-3 with TRBJ2-1; D not resolved. V gave up 3 bases and J gave up 2 bases, with 8 bases separating them. CDR1 and CDR2 from the germline V gene are MNHEY and SVGEGT. The length of the CDR3 is 14 residues. This CDR3 reads CASSYRFPYNEQFF. CDR3 sequence (DNA): TGTGCCAGCAGTTATCGGTTTCCCTACAATGAGCAGTTCTTC.

Ten or more counts support this clonotype. The chain employs TRBV6-6 and TRBJ1-2; D uncertain. The V gene lost 2 bases and the J gene lost 5 bases, with 6 bases spanning the gap. From germline, CDR1 is MNHNY and CDR2 SVGAGI (reference sequence). The CDR3 runs 12 residues. CDR3 amino acids: CASSYISYGYTF. DNA for the CDR3: TGTGCCAGCAGTTACATCAGTTATGGCTACACCTTC.

The chain is built from TRBV20-1 and TRBJ2-7; D unresolved. Germline CDR1 and CDR2: DFQATT and SNEGSKA (reference sequence). Between the trimmed V and J ends, which lost 1 base and 2 bases, there was a span of 15 bases. The CDR3 contains 15 residues. CDR3 DNA sequence: TGCAGTGCTAGAGTTGTCGGCGGATCCCCCTACGAGCAGTACTTC. Protein product: CSARVVGGSPYEQYF.

The chain combines TRBV13 with TRBJ2-7; 9 bases align to TRBD1. Germline loops: CDR1 PRHDT, CDR2 FYEKMQ (reference sequence). This CDR3 is 16 amino acids long. Trimming took 5 bases from V and 3 from J; bases not matched to a gene: 11. The CDR3 spells CASSRQGGELGYEQYF. In nucleotides, the CDR3 is TGTGCCAGCAGCAGACAGGGGGGGGAACTTGGCTACGAGCAGTACTTC.

This clonotype came up a few times. The J gene is TRBJ2-5, the V gene TRBV20-1; no reliable D call. Germline V gene data show CDR1 as DFQATT and CDR2 as SNEGSKA (reference sequence). Trimming removed 2 bases at V and 4 bases at J, with 5 bases between. This CDR3 is 11 amino acids long. CDR3 bases: TGCAGTGCTAGATATGGAGAGACCCAGTACTTC. This sequence encodes CSARYGETQYF.

The chain combines TRBV24-1 with TRBJ2-2; 7 nucleotides align to TRBD1. Germline V CDR1 and CDR2: KGHDR, SFDVKD. V gave up 2 bases and J gave up 1 base; unmatched junction bases: 6. This CDR3 has 17 residues. The CDR3 region is CATSDWGWTGNTGELFF. CDR3 nucleotides: TGTGCCACCAGTGATTGGGGTTGGACAGGGAACACCGGGGAGCTGTTTTTT.

The chain carries TRBV20-1 and TRBJ2-1; possible D gene TRBD2, 5 bases. Trimming cost V 5 bases and J 0 bases, with 11 bases left between them. The germline gives CDR1 DFQATT, CDR2 SNEGSKA (reference sequence). The CDR3 is 14 residues long. The CDR3 here is CSAGRGPSYNEQFF. The CDR3 DNA sequence: TGCAGTGCTGGTCGCGGGCCCTCCTACAATGAGCAGTTCTTC.

This clonotype was recorded a few times. This sequence joins TRBV15 and TRBJ1-4, with unresolved D. CDR3 length: 17 amino acids. CDR1 and CDR2 (germline): LNHNV, YYDKDF (reference sequence). V gave up 0 bases and J gave up 0 bases, with 11 bases separating them. CDR3 sequence reads: CATSREGRLTTNEKLFF. CDR3 nucleotide sequence: TGTGCCACCAGCAGAGAGGGGAGGCTAACAACTAATGAAAAACTGTTTTTT.

Remarks on this clonotype: Relative to the germline gene, one junction end is altered; a read error may explain this. V is TRBV7-8 and J is TRBJ2-7; TRBD2 is a possible D gene (6 bases). CDR1 and CDR2 from the germline V gene are SGHVS and FQNEAQ. CDR3 size: 14 residues. DNA for the CDR3: TGTGCCAGCAGCGTAGCGGTTAAAACGTACGAGCAGTACTTC. Protein product: CASSVAVKTYEQYF.

The J gene is TRBJ2-7, the V gene TRBV11-3; D ambiguous. This CDR3 is 15 amino acids long. Between the trimmed V and J ends, which lost 1 base and 0 bases, there was a span of 10 bases. From germline, CDR1 is SGHNT and CDR2 YENEEA. CDR3 in amino acids: CASSLVCVSSYEQYF. CDR3 DNA: TGTGCCAGCAGCTTAGTTTGCGTATCCTCCTACGAGCAGTACTTC.